The T cell receptor (beta chain) described here comes from a study of early T cells in non-severe SARS-CoV-2 infection. Looking at the study overall: Sequenced material consisted of bulk RNA (from unsorted whole blood), and chains were unpaired.

On this clonotype: What it binds is unknown.

Trimming took 1 base from V and 6 from J, leaving 13 bases between them. The germline CDR1 and CDR2 sequences are SGHRS and YFSETQ. CDR3 length: 15 amino acids. Whole-study findings and limits: The study's VDJdb matching favored anti-spike CD8 responses and missed private and CD4 specificities.

From the 5' RACE reads, TCRdb called clonotypes with MiXCR, one entry per CDR3 protein. The data contain tens of thousands of distinct CDR3 sequences, 10% to 15% of them singletons. The clonotype was recovered from an adult who was a healthcare worker with PCR-confirmed SARS-CoV-2 infection or an uninfected control (not recorded which). Sequencing input: whole blood. This chain uses TRBV5-1 with TRBJ2-2; a weak D match, TRBD1 (5 bases). CDR3 residues: CASSLLPGLAGELFF. CDR3 in DNA: TGCGCCAGCAGCTTGTTACCAGGGTTGGCCGGGGAGCTGTTTTTT.